This T cell receptor (beta chain) was captured in a study of Graves' ophthalmopathy and Graves' hyperthyroidism. Overall study results and limits: Discriminating ophthalmopathy from stable hyperthyroidism, a 13-signature model attained a sensitivity of approximately 85% and a specificity of about 83%.

V was cut by 10 bases and J by 7 bases, with 17 bases left in between. The CDR3 runs to 14 residues. Germline lookup yields CDR1 LNHDA and CDR2 SQIVND (reference sequence). On this clonotype: The antigen is unknown.

Amplification targeted the TCR beta CDR3 regions, with RNA transcripts as the source material. First-round RT-PCR used HTBI primers; second-round multiplex PCR followed. TCRdb re-called the multiplex PCR reads through MiXCR, storing one row per CDR3 protein. The sample consists of some 1.1 million distinct CDR3 sequences, about 36% of them appearing once. The evidence that diagnosis relied on was clinical symptoms, serum thyroxine, TRAb, thyroid ultrasound and orbital computed tomography. This sequence originates from an adult man with Graves' hyperthyroidism. Specimen: peripheral blood or thyroid tissue (not recorded which). This rearrangement joins TRBV19 to TRBJ1-6; a possible D gene is TRBD1 (5 bases). CDR3 coding DNA: TGTGCCACCAGAGGCGGGGGAGGCAATTCACCCCTCCACTTT. The encoded protein is CATRGGGGNSPLHF. Using reference TRBV19 and TRBJ1-6 for the parts outside the CDR3, the full variable domain is DGGITQSPKYLFRKEGQNVTLSCEQNLNHDAMYWYRQDPGQGLRLIYYSQIVNDFQKGDIAEGYSVSREKKESFPLTVTSAQKNPTAFYLCATRGGGGNSPLHFGNGTRLTVT.